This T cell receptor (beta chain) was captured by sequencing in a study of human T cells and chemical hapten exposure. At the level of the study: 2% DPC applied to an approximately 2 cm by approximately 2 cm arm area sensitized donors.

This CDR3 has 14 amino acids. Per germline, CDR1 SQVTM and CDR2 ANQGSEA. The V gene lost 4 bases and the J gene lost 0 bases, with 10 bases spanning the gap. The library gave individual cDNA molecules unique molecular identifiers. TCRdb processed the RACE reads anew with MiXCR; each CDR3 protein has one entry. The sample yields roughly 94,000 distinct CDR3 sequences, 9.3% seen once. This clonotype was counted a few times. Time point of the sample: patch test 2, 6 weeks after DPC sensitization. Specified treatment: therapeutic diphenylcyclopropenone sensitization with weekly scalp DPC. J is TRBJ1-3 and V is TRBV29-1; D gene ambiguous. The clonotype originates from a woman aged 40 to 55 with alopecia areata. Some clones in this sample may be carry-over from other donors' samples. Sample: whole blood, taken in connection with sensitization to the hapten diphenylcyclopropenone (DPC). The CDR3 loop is CSVGDGYSGNTIYF. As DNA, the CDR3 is TGCAGCGTTGGAGACGGTTACTCTGGAAACACCATATATTTT.